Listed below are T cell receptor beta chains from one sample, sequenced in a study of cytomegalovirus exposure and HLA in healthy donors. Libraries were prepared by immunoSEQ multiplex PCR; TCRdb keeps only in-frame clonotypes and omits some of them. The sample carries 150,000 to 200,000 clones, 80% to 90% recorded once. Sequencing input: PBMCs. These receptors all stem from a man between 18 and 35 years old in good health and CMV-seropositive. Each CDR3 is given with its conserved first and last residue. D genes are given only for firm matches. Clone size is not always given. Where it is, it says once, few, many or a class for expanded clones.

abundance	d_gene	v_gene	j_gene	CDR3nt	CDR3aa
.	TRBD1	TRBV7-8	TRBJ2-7	TGTGCCAGCAGCCAGGGACAGGGGCTATCCTACGAGCAGTACTTC	CASSQGQGLSYEQYF
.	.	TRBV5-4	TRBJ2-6	TGTGCCAGCAGAAGTCGCGGATCTGGGGCCAACGTCCTGACTTTC	CASRSRGSGANVLTF
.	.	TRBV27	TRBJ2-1	TGTGCCAGCCTAAAAAAAAAGGACTTACAGACCTCCTACAATGAGCAGTTCTTC	CASLKKKDLQTSYNEQFF
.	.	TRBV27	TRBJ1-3	TGTGCCAGCAGTTTCGATTCAGGACAATCGAACCCCCTCCTCTCTGGAAACACCATATATTTT	CASSFDSGQSNPLLSGNTIYF
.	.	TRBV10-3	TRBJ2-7	TGTGCCACCCAGATACCCTACGAGCAGTACTTC	CATQIPYEQYF
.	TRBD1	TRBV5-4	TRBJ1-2	TGTGCCAGCAGCCGGACAGGGGACTCGCAAGGCGGTTATGGCTACACCTTC	CASSRTGDSQGGYGYTF
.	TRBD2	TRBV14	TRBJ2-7	TGTGCCAGCAGCCAAACGGGGGGAGGGATCGAGCAGTACTTC	CASSQTGGGIEQYF
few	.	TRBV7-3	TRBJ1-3	TGTGCCAGCAGCCCTGGGCCATTTGTAGACACCATATATTTT	CASSPGPFVDTIYF
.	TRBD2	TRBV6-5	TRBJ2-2	TGTGCCGTGGTGGCTAGCGGGGACACCGGGGAGCTGTTTTTT	CAVVASGDTGELFF
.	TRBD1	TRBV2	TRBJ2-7	TGTGCCAGCAGCGGAATCGGGACAGGGAATGAGCAGTACTTC	CASSGIGTGNEQYF
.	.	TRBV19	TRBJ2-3	TGTGCCAGTACGGGGGAAATGTGGACCACAGATACGCAGTATTTT	CASTGEMWTTDTQYF
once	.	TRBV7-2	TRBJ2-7	TGTGCCAGCACCCCGGACAGTTCCTACGAGCAGTACTTC	CASTPDSSYEQYF
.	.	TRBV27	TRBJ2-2	TGTGCCAGCAGCCTCCGGACAGCCGGGGAGCTGTTTTTT	CASSLRTAGELFF
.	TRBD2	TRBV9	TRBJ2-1	TGTGCCAGCAGCGTAGGGGATAGCGGGGGGGCGATTGAGGAGCAGTTCTTC	CASSVGDSGGAIEEQFF
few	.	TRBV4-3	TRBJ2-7	TGCGCCAGCAGCCAAGATAAGAGGATAAACTACGAGCAGTACTTC	CASSQDKRINYEQYF
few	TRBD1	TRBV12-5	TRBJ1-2	TGTGCTAGTGGTCCCACGGACAGGTTAAGCTATGGCTACACCTTC	CASGPTDRLSYGYTF
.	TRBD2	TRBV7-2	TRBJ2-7	TGTGCCAGCAGCTTAGGTGGACTAGCGGGCTTCTACGAGCAGTACTTC	CASSLGGLAGFYEQYF
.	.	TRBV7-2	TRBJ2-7	TGTGCCAGCAGCACGGGACAAAGATACGAGCAGTACTTC	CASSTGQRYEQYF
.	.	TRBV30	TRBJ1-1	TGTGCCTCGCAGGGGAGACTGAACACTGAAGCTTTCTTT	CASQGRLNTEAFF
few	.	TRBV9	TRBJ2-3	TGTGCCAGCAGCGTAGAGGGGCAGGAGCCTACCACAGATACGCAGTATTTT	CASSVEGQEPTTDTQYF
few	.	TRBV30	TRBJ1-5	TGTGCCTGGGATACAGGCCTCCAGCAGCCCCAGCATTTT	CAWDTGLQQPQHF
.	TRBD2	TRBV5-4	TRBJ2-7	TGTGCCAGCAGCCGAGGACTAGCGGGGGGGACACTGTACGAGCAGTACTTC	CASSRGLAGGTLYEQYF
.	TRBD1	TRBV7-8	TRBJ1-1	TGTGCCAGCAGCTTAACCTTCGACAGGGTGGGGGCCACTGAAGCTTTCTTT	CASSLTFDRVGATEAFF
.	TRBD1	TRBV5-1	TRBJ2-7	TGCGCCAGCAGCAAAGGCACAGGGGGCTACGAGCAGTACTTC	CASSKGTGGYEQYF
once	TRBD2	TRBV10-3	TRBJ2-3	TGTGCCATCAGGACCGGGACTAGCGGGGGGACAGATACGCAGTATTTT	CAIRTGTSGGTDTQYF